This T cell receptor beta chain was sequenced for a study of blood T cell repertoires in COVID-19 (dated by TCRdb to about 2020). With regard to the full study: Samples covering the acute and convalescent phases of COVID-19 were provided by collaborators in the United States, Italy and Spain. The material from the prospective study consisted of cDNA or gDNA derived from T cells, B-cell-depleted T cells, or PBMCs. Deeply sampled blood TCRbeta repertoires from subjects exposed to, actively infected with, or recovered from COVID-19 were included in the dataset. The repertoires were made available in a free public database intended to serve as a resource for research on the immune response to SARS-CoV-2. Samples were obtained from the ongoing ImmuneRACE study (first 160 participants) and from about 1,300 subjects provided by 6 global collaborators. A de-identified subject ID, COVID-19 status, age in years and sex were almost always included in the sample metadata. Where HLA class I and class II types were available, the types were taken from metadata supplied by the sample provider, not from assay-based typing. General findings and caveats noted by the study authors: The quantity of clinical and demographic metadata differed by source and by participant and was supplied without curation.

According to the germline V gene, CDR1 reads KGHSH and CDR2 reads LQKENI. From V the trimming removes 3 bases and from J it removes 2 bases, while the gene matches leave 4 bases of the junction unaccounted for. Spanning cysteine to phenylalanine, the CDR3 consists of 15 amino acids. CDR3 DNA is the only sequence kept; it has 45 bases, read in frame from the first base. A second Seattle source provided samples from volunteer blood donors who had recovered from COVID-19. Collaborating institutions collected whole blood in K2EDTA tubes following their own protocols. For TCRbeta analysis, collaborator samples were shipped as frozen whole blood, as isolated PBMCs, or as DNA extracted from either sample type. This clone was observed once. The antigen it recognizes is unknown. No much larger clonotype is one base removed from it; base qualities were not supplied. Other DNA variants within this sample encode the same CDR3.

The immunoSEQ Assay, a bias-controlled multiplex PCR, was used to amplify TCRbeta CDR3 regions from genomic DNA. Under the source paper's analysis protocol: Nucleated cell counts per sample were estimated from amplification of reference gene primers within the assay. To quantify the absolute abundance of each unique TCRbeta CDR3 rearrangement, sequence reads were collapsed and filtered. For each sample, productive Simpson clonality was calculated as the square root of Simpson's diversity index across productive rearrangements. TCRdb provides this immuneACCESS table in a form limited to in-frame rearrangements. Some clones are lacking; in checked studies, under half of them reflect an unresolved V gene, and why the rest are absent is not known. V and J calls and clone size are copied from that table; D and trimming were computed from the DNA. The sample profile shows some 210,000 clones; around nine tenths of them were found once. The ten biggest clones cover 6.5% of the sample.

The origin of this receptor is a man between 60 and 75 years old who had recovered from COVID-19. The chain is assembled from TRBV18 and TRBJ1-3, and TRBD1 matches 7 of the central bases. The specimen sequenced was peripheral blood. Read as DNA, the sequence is TGTGCCAGCTCACCGCCGGGGACAGCTGGAAACACCATATATTTT. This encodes CASSPPGTAGNTIYF.